This T cell receptor (beta chain) emerged from a study of blood T cell repertoires in COVID-19 (dated by TCRdb to about 2020). Some background on the complete study: Samples covering the acute and convalescent phases of COVID-19 were provided by collaborators in the United States, Italy and Spain. The material from the prospective study consisted of cDNA or gDNA derived from T cells, B-cell-depleted T cells, or PBMCs. Subjects who had been exposed to COVID-19, were actively infected with it, or had recovered from it provided the deeply sampled blood TCRbeta repertoires that made up the dataset. The repertoires were released in a freely available public database intended as a resource for research on the immune response to SARS-CoV-2. Samples were obtained from the ongoing ImmuneRACE study (first 160 participants) and from some 1,200 subjects provided by 6 global collaborators. Sample metadata almost always included a de-identified subject ID, COVID-19 status, age in years and sex. Where HLA class I and class II types were available, the types were taken from metadata supplied by the sample provider, not from assay-based typing.

Participants in the prospective study were aged about 18 to 95 years, lived in more than 20 United States geographic areas, and enrolled through a virtual design. In the prospective study, participants were assigned to cohorts based on the clinical history participants reported in a screening survey and a study questionnaire. ImmuneRACE Cohort 3 recovered participants were defined by two consecutive negative NP/OP PCR tests, healthcare professional clearance, or symptom resolution. Mobile phlebotomists in the prospective study collected whole blood, serum and a nasopharyngeal or oropharyngeal swab from every participant. Over an approximately two-month period, participants in the prospective study had the option of providing additional blood draws and questionnaires. Blood samples from the prospective study were shipped frozen or at room temperature prior to DNA extraction. The trim is 4 bases for V and 6 bases for J, with a gap of 12 bases between the germline ends. As encoded in the germline V gene, CDR1 is SQVTM while CDR2 is ANQGSEA. The CDR3 runs 12 residues from the cysteine to the phenylalanine. Only the CDR3 DNA is retained, 36 bases long and in frame from the first base.

Overall study outcomes, separate from this receptor: The amount of clinical and demographic metadata varied by source and participant and was provided uncurated.

Details on this clone: Its antigen is still unknown. The input lacks base qualities; no much larger clone sits a single base away.

TCRbeta CDR3 regions were amplified from genomic DNA using the immunoSEQ Assay, a bias-controlled multiplex PCR. The paper's processing steps were these. Within the assay, amplification of reference gene primers was used to estimate how many nucleated cells each sample contained. Sequence reads were collapsed and filtered to measure the absolute abundance of every unique TCRbeta CDR3 rearrangement. Productive Simpson clonality was computed per sample as the square root of Simpson's diversity index over productive rearrangements. TCRdb re-hosts the immuneACCESS table, in-frame sequences only. Its copies lack some clones; in the studies checked, an unresolved V gene accounts for under half of them, and the cause for the rest is not known. V and J calls and clone size are given by that table; D and trimming were obtained from the DNA. This sample has roughly 250,000 clones in its table, and 80% to 90% of those were observed once. About 4.1% of the sample is taken by the ten largest.

The receptor was isolated from a woman aged 25 to 39 who had recovered from COVID-19. The sample was PBMCs or T cells enriched from blood (not recorded which). The V and J genes are TRBV29-1 and TRBJ1-1; the D gene is possibly TRBD1, with 6 bases matching. The CDR3 reads as follows: CSVVPGGAEAFF. Here is the DNA: TGCAGCGTTGTCCCGGGGGGCGCTGAAGCTTTCTTT.